The rows below give T cell receptor beta chains drawn from one sample of a study of blood T cells in healthy people across ages. A single record per CDR3 protein comes from TCRdb applying MiXCR to the 5' RACE reads. The data hold some 780,000 distinct CDR3 sequences, with about 56% observed a single time. The sequencing input was blood. These TCRs come from a man aged 35 to 55 in good health. Each CDR3 is given with its conserved first and last residue. A D gene is named only where the DNA matches it firmly. A clone size is listed for some rows: how often the clone was seen (once, few, many), or a class if it is expanded.

CDR3 protein: CASGPGGTGTGELFF
CDR3 DNA: TGTGCCAGCGGCCCGGGGGGGACGGGCACCGGGGAGCTGTTTTTT
D gene: TRBD2
J gene: TRBJ2-2
V gene: TRBV6-2/TRBV6-3
clone size: -

CDR3 protein: CSAREVEKLFF
CDR3 DNA: TGCAGTGCTAGAGAGGTTGAAAAACTGTTTTTT
D gene: -
J gene: TRBJ1-4
V gene: TRBV20-1
clone size: -

CDR3 protein: CASSRDPSLNTQYF
CDR3 DNA: TGTGCCAGCAGCCGCGACCCTAGTTTAAATACGCAGTATTTT
D gene: -
J gene: TRBJ2-3
V gene: TRBV7-2
clone size: few

CDR3 protein: CASSFSVGATDTQYF
CDR3 DNA: TGTGCCAGCAGTTTTAGTGTGGGGGCCACAGATACGCAGTATTTT
D gene: -
J gene: TRBJ2-3
V gene: TRBV28
clone size: -

CDR3 protein: CSGRAGGTFNEKLFF
CDR3 DNA: TGCAGTGGTAGGGCAGGGGGCACCTTTAATGAAAAACTGTTTTTT
D gene: TRBD1
J gene: TRBJ1-4
V gene: TRBV20-1
clone size: few

CDR3 protein: CASRGGASAEQYF
CDR3 DNA: TGTGCCTCCAGGGGGGGCGCTTCTGCGGAGCAGTACTTC
D gene: -
J gene: TRBJ2-7
V gene: TRBV12-3/TRBV12-4
clone size: -

CDR3 protein: CASSLPPHYGYTF
CDR3 DNA: TGTGCCAGCAGTTTGCCGCCCCACTATGGCTACACCTTC
D gene: -
J gene: TRBJ1-2
V gene: TRBV12-3/TRBV12-4
clone size: -

CDR3 protein: CAISKDSPPETQYF
CDR3 DNA: TGTGCCATCAGTAAGGACAGTCCGCCAGAGACCCAGTACTTC
D gene: -
J gene: TRBJ2-5
V gene: TRBV10-3
clone size: -

CDR3 protein: CASSPMAGGLYNEQFF
CDR3 DNA: TGTGCCAGCAGCCCAATGGCGGGGGGACTTTACAATGAGCAGTTCTTC
D gene: TRBD2
J gene: TRBJ2-1
V gene: TRBV7-2
clone size: -

CDR3 protein: CSASGMVRDEQFF
CDR3 DNA: TGCAGTGCTAGCGGGATGGTCAGGGATGAGCAGTTCTTC
D gene: -
J gene: TRBJ2-1
V gene: TRBV20-1
clone size: -

CDR3 protein: CASSLAPGQGGYEQYF
CDR3 DNA: TGTGCCAGCAGCTTGGCCCCCGGACAGGGAGGATACGAGCAGTACTTC
D gene: TRBD1
J gene: TRBJ2-7
V gene: TRBV5-6
clone size: -

CDR3 protein: CASSGRQGGETQYF
CDR3 DNA: TGTGCCAGCAGCGGGCGACAGGGAGGAGAGACCCAGTACTTC
D gene: -
J gene: TRBJ2-5
V gene: TRBV3-1
clone size: -

CDR3 protein: CSARGTGVSSSYNEQFF
CDR3 DNA: TGCAGTGCTAGGGGGACAGGGGTGTCGAGCTCCTACAATGAGCAGTTCTTC
D gene: TRBD1
J gene: TRBJ2-1
V gene: TRBV20-1
clone size: -

CDR3 protein: CASSVRDLLGYEQYF
CDR3 DNA: TGTGCCAGCAGCGTCCGGGACCTCCTCGGGTACGAGCAGTACTTC
D gene: -
J gene: TRBJ2-7
V gene: TRBV7-9
clone size: -

CDR3 protein: CSVQWWGEGTYEQYF
CDR3 DNA: TGCAGCGTCCAATGGTGGGGAGAGGGGACCTACGAGCAGTACTTC
D gene: -
J gene: TRBJ2-7
V gene: TRBV29-1
clone size: few

CDR3 protein: CASSLDGGRSYNEQFF
CDR3 DNA: TGTGCCAGCAGCTTAGATGGCGGGAGGAGTTACAATGAGCAGTTCTTC
D gene: TRBD2
J gene: TRBJ2-1
V gene: TRBV11-3
clone size: -

CDR3 protein: CSARDLAGVVYEQYF
CDR3 DNA: TGCAGTGCTAGAGATCTAGCGGGAGTGGTCTACGAGCAGTACTTC
D gene: TRBD2
J gene: TRBJ2-7
V gene: TRBV20-1
clone size: -

CDR3 protein: CASSGQPGANVLTF
CDR3 DNA: TGTGCCAGCAGCGGACAGCCTGGGGCCAACGTCCTGACTTTC
D gene: -
J gene: TRBJ2-6
V gene: TRBV6-4
clone size: few

CDR3 protein: CASSLTPTSVSSTDTQYF
CDR3 DNA: TGTGCCAGCAGCTTAACCCCAACTAGCGTCTCTAGCACAGATACGCAGTATTTT
D gene: TRBD2
J gene: TRBJ2-3
V gene: TRBV7-6
clone size: -

CDR3 protein: CASSEVLGSTGANVLTF
CDR3 DNA: TGTGCCAGCAGTGAAGTACTAGGCAGTACCGGGGCCAACGTCCTGACTTTC
D gene: -
J gene: TRBJ2-6
V gene: TRBV6-1
clone size: few

CDR3 protein: CASSHWDRGAEKLFF
CDR3 DNA: TGTGCCAGCAGCCACTGGGACAGGGGGGCTGAAAAACTGTTTTTT
D gene: TRBD1
J gene: TRBJ1-4
V gene: TRBV4-2
clone size: -

CDR3 protein: CASSEGGQGWNEQFF
CDR3 DNA: TGTGCCAGCAGCGAGGGGGGACAGGGGTGGAATGAGCAGTTCTTC
D gene: TRBD1
J gene: TRBJ2-1
V gene: TRBV7-2
clone size: -

CDR3 protein: CASRRTGGNTGELFF
CDR3 DNA: TGTGCCAGTCGACGAACTGGGGGGAACACCGGGGAGCTGTTTTTT
D gene: -
J gene: TRBJ2-2
V gene: TRBV19
clone size: -

CDR3 protein: CSARTLAGGTNEQFF
CDR3 DNA: TGCAGTGCTAGAACGCTAGCGGGAGGGACGAATGAGCAGTTCTTC
D gene: TRBD2
J gene: TRBJ2-1
V gene: TRBV20-1
clone size: few

CDR3 protein: CSARDEPGQGWFDYGYTF
CDR3 DNA: TGCAGTGCTAGAGATGAACCGGGACAGGGGTGGTTCGACTATGGCTACACCTTC
D gene: TRBD1
J gene: TRBJ1-2
V gene: TRBV20-1
clone size: -

CDR3 protein: CASRQPGGGYTF
CDR3 DNA: TGTGCCAGCAGACAACCCGGGGGCGGCTACACCTTC
D gene: -
J gene: TRBJ1-2
V gene: TRBV28
clone size: -

CDR3 protein: CASGLVSRRRCEQYF
CDR3 DNA: TGTGCTAGTGGTTTGGTCTCCCGGAGAAGATGCGAGCAGTACTTC
D gene: -
J gene: TRBJ2-7
V gene: TRBV12-5
clone size: few

CDR3 protein: CSVEGGRGRYREAFF
CDR3 DNA: TGCAGCGTTGAAGGCGGGCGGGGCAGATATCGTGAAGCTTTCTTT
D gene: -
J gene: TRBJ1-1
V gene: TRBV29-1
clone size: few

CDR3 protein: CASSFKGQGLYGYTF
CDR3 DNA: TGTGCCAGCAGCTTCAAGGGACAGGGGCTCTATGGCTACACCTTC
D gene: TRBD1
J gene: TRBJ1-2
V gene: TRBV7-9
clone size: -

CDR3 protein: CASKVQGSQETQYF
CDR3 DNA: TGTGCCAGCAAGGTACAGGGTAGTCAAGAGACCCAGTACTTC
D gene: -
J gene: TRBJ2-5
V gene: TRBV2
clone size: -

CDR3 protein: CSADGSHRGNTEAFF
CDR3 DNA: TGCAGTGCCGACGGTTCACACAGGGGGAACACTGAAGCTTTCTTT
D gene: TRBD1
J gene: TRBJ1-1
V gene: TRBV20-1
clone size: -